This T cell receptor beta chain was obtained from a study of T cell changes during pregnancy in multiple sclerosis. Sequencing used immunoSEQ multiplex PCR; TCRdb keeps in-frame clones, though not all of them. The top ten clones hold about 0.64% of a sample with tens of thousands of clones, around four fifths of them seen once. Germline V lookup: CDR1 MGHRA, CDR2 YSYEKL. The V segment lost 4 bases and the J segment 5 bases; nucleotides outside the gene matches: 9. The CDR3 has 16 amino acids. The V call is TRBV4-1, the J call TRBJ2-5; 11 positions agree with TRBD2. The sample consisted of CD4+ T cells from peripheral blood mononuclear cells, taken before pregnancy. This sequence originates from a female donor with multiple sclerosis, enrolled in a pregnancy study. CDR3 region: CASSPTSGIVIETQYF. The CDR3, as DNA: TGCGCCAGCAGCCCGACTAGCGGGATAGTGATCGAGACCCAGTACTTC.